This T cell receptor (beta chain) emerged from a study of OX40 agonist ivuxolimab in advanced cancers. Turning to the study itself: Ivuxolimab doses were 0.01, 0.1, 0.3, 1.5, 3 or 10 mg/kg every 2 weeks. Earlier treatment with anti-PD-1, anti-PD-L1 or anti-CTLA-4 was permitted, and 30% to 40% had received some.

In regard to this clone: Its target is not known.

Clones were sequenced by immunoSEQ multiplex PCR, and TCRdb holds only the in-frame ones, with some missing. The sample shows approximately 100,000 clones, about nine tenths of them seen only once. The V gene lost 3 bases and the J gene lost 4 bases, with 14 bases spanning the gap. The CDR3 has 15 amino acids. The V gene's germline CDR1 is LNHDA and CDR2 SQIVND (reference sequence). General study findings and limits: Near-lowest levels of clonal expansion characterized partial responders at 0.1-3.0 mg/kg.

This chain links TRBV19 with TRBJ2-3, with D maybe TRBD2 (6 bases). This TCR came from an adult with an advanced solid tumor such as melanoma, head and neck, liver or kidney cancer. Sequenced material: CD4+ or CD8+ T cells sorted from blood, taken in a trial of the OX40 agonist ivuxolimab. CDR3 sequence reads: CASSMESWRADTQYF. CDR3 in DNA: TGTGCCAGTAGTATGGAGTCCTGGAGGGCAGATACGCAGTATTTT.